The 14 T cell receptor beta chains in this list originate from one sample, sequenced in a study of blood T cell repertoires in COVID-19. Using immunoSEQ multiplex PCR, the repertoire was profiled, and TCRdb retains in-frame clones only, with some absent. The sample yields 200,000 to 300,000 clones, almost 85% seen once. Sequencing was carried out using peripheral blood. These receptors were obtained from a man aged 50 or older with acute or convalescent COVID-19.

The chain uses TRBV11-1 and TRBJ2-5; 8 positions match TRBD2. CDR3 length: 15 residues. The junction had 11 bases not matched to a gene; V was cut back by 6 bases and J by 5 bases. CDR1 and CDR2 (germline): SGHAT, FQDESV (reference sequence). This CDR3 is CASSYPGGLWETQYF. CDR3 DNA sequence: TGTGCCAGCAGTTACCCGGGGGGGCTTTGGGAGACCCAGTACTTC.

The chain employs TRBV5-1 and TRBJ2-1; D remains unclear. The CDR3 is 16 residues long. The germline CDR1 and CDR2 sequences are SGHRS and YFSETQ. V was trimmed by 0 bases and J by 0 bases, leaving 10 bases between them. In DNA, the CDR3 is TGCGCCAGCAGCTTGGGAATTCGGAGCTCCTACAATGAGCAGTTCTTC. Amino acids: CASSLGIRSSYNEQFF.

This chain links TRBV9 with TRBJ2-1; D gene ambiguous. The CDR3 is 15 amino acids. V lost 0 bases and J 4 bases, leaving 11 bases between the germline ends. Germline CDR1 SGDLS, CDR2 YYNGEE. The CDR3 DNA follows: TGTGCCAGCAGCGTAGGTCTGGTCAGATACAATGAGCAGTTCTTC. It is translated as CASSVGLVRYNEQFF.

Comments on this clone: Other nucleotide sequences in the sample specify the same CDR3. V usage is TRBV28 and J usage is TRBJ1-2, with D tentatively TRBD1 (6 bases). The germline V and J ends were trimmed by 2 bases and 7 bases, with 11 bases remaining between them. The CDR3 is made up of 13 amino acids. The germline gives CDR1 MDHEN, CDR2 SYDVKM. The CDR3 protein is CASSLGGAGGYTF. The DNA for the CDR3 is TGTGCCAGCAGTTTAGGGGGGGCAGGTGGCTACACCTTC.

The table lists this clone with a few counts. The rearrangement joins TRBV27 to TRBJ2-1; 8 bases match TRBD2. The CDR3 contains 15 residues. In germline, CDR1 is MNHEY, CDR2 SMNVEV (reference sequence). V gave up 3 bases and J gave up 5 bases; unmatched junction bases: 6. In DNA, the CDR3 is TGTGCCAGCAGTTTCCCGGGGGGGTCTAACAATGAGCAGTTCTTC. It specifies CASSFPGGSNNEQFF.

The chain couples TRBV6-5 to TRBJ1-2; TRBD1 agrees at 7 bases. The germline V gene has CDR1 MNHEY and CDR2 SVGAGI. CDR3 length: 14 residues. V shed 7 bases, J shed 4 bases, and the junction held 9 bases outside the gene matches. For the CDR3, the DNA is TGTGCCAGCACCCAACCGGGACAGCTCTATGGCTACACCTTC. Amino acids: CASTQPGQLYGYTF.

The chain links TRBV5-1 to TRBJ1-2; D remains unclear. CDR3 size: 12 residues. The V end was cut by 0 bases, the J end by 4 bases, with 4 bases between. The germline V gene has CDR1 SGHRS and CDR2 YFSETQ. The CDR3 region has the DNA TGCGCCAGCAGCTTGGATCGCTATGGCTACACCTTC. Translation gives CASSLDRYGYTF. The full variable domain, with the rest looked up from reference TRBV5-1 and TRBJ1-2, is KAGVTQTPRYLIKTRGQQVTLSCSPISGHRSVSWYQQTPGQGLQFLFEYFSETQRNKGNFPGRFSGRQFSNSRSEMNVSTLELGDSALYLCASSLDRYGYTFGSGTRLTVV.

The gene calls are TRBV21-1 and TRBJ2-1; the table names TRBD1, a call not compared with the DNA. TRBV21-1 is noted as a pseudogene. The CDR3 extends over 20 amino acids. This chain's CDR3 is CASSPRDRVYTPPPEHEQFF. The CDR3 nucleotides are TGTGCCAGCAGCCCTCGGGACAGGGTGTACACTCCGCCCCCGGAGCATGAGCAGTTCTTC.

V usage is TRBV2 and J usage is TRBJ1-5, with 10 bases fitting TRBD1. V was clipped by 4 bases and J by 4 bases; unmatched bases: 1. The CDR3 spans 14 residues. Germline V gene sequence: CDR1 SNHLY, CDR2 FYNNEI. The CDR3 reads CASSGDRGNQPQHF. CDR3 coding DNA: TGTGCCAGCAGTGGGGACAGGGGAAATCAGCCCCAGCATTTT.

With regard to this clone: The junction departs from germline at one end; a sequencing error may be responsible. The genes are TRBV30 and TRBJ1-4; D not resolved. CDR1 and CDR2 (germline): GTSNPN, SVGIG (reference sequence). This CDR3 is built from 15 residues. CDR3 in DNA: TGTGCCTGGAGCCCCGCCGGGCCAACTAGTGAAAAACTGTTTTTT. It encodes CAWSPAGPTSEKLFF.

The chain is built from TRBV5-4 and TRBJ1-6; perhaps TRBD1 as D (5 bases). This CDR3 is 15 amino acids long. Trimming took off 3 bases at V and 3 bases at J, with 10 bases between the two ends. CDR1 and CDR2 (germline): SGHNT, YYREEE (reference sequence). CDR3 sequence (DNA): TGTGCCAGCAGCTCGTACAGGAGCTATAATTCACCCCTCCACTTT. It specifies CASSSYRSYNSPLHF.

The chain recombines TRBV7-8 with TRBJ2-7, with a weak D call TRBD2 (5 bases). V shed 4 bases and J shed 4 bases, with 11 bases lying between them. CDR3 length equals 13 residues. CDR1 is SGHVS, CDR2 FQNEAQ, per germline. The DNA of the CDR3 is TGTGCCAGCAGCTCCGCGGAGGTATACGAGCAGTACTTC. This translates into CASSSAEVYEQYF.

This clone was seen only once. This sequence joins TRBV13 and TRBJ1-2; the D gene is possibly TRBD1 (6 bases). V lost 2 bases and J lost 4, with 17 bases in between. Germline lookup yields CDR1 PRHDT and CDR2 FYEKMQ (reference sequence). The CDR3 is 16 amino acids. The chain's CDR3 is CASSLSAGEFLYGYTF. CDR3 in DNA: TGTGCCAGCAGCTTAAGTGCAGGGGAGTTTCTCTATGGCTACACCTTC.

This rearrangement joins TRBV19 to TRBJ1-2; TRBD1 is a possible D gene (6 bases). The germline CDR1 and CDR2 sequences are LNHDA and SQIVND (reference sequence). Trimming took off 7 bases at V and 5 bases at J, with 23 bases between the two ends. This CDR3 has 16 amino acids. CDR3 nucleotide sequence: TGTGCCAGTACCTACAGGGTGGTCGTAGGTAATTATGGCTACACCTTC. This gives the protein CASTYRVVVGNYGYTF. Combining the CDR3 with reference TRBV19 and TRBJ1-2 gives the whole variable domain DGGITQSPKYLFRKEGQNVTLSCEQNLNHDAMYWYRQDPGQGLRLIYYSQIVNDFQKGDIAEGYSVSREKKESFPLTVTSAQKNPTAFYLCASTYRVVVGNYGYTFGSGTRLTVV.